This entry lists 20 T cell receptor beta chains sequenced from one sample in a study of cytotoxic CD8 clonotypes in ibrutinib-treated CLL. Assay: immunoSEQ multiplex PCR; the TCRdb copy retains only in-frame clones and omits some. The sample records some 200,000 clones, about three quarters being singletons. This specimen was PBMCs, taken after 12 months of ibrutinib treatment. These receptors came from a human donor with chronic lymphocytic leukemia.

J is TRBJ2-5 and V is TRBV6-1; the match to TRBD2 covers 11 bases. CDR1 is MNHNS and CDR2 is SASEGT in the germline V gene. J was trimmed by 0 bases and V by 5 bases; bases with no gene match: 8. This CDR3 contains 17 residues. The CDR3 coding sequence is TGTGCCAGCAGTCAAGGGACTAGCGGTTATTACCAAGAGACCCAGTACTTC. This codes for CASSQGTSGYYQETQYF.

The CDR3 DNA reads as TGCGCCAGCGGACTAGCGGGGGGACCCACAGATACGCAGTATTTT. Residues: CASGLAGGPTDTQYF. This chain uses TRBV5-1 with TRBJ2-3; 14 nucleotides line up with TRBD2. The J segment lost 2 bases and the V segment lost 7 bases, leaving 3 bases of the junction unmatched. The CDR3 contains 15 residues. Per germline, CDR1 SGHRS and CDR2 YFSETQ.

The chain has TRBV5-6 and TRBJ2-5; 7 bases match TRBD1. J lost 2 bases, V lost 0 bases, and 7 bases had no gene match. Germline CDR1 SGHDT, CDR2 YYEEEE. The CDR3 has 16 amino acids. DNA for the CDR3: TGTGCCAGCAGCTTGGTGGGGAGACAGGGACAAGAGACCCAGTACTTC. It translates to CASSLVGRQGQETQYF. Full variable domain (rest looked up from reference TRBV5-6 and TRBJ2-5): DAGVTQSPTHLIKTRGQQVTLRCSPKSGHDTVSWYQQALGQGPQFIFQYYEEEERQRGNFPDRFSGHQFPNYSSELNVNALLLGDSALYLCASSLVGRQGQETQYFGPGTRLLVL.

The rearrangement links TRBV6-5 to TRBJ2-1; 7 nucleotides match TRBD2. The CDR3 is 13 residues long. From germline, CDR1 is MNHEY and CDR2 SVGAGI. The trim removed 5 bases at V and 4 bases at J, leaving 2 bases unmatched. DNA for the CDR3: TGTGCCAGCAGTCAGCGGGATTACAATGAGCAGTTCTTC. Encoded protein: CASSQRDYNEQFF.

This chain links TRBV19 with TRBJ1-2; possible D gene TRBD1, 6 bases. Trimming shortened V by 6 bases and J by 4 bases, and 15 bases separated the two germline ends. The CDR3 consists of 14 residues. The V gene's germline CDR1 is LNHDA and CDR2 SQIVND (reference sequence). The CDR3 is CASRKGGDVYGYTF. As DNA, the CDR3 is TGTGCCAGTAGGAAAGGGGGGGACGTCTATGGCTACACCTTC. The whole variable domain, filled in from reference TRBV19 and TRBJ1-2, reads DGGITQSPKYLFRKEGQNVTLSCEQNLNHDAMYWYRQDPGQGLRLIYYSQIVNDFQKGDIAEGYSVSREKKESFPLTVTSAQKNPTAFYLCASRKGGDVYGYTFGSGTRLTVV.

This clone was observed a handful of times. The CDR3: CASSFRDSYGYTF. The DNA for the CDR3 is TGTGCCAGCAGCTTCCGGGACAGCTATGGCTACACCTTC. The rearrangement joins TRBV7-2 to TRBJ1-2, with 7 bases matching TRBD1. Germline V gene data show CDR1 as SGHTA and CDR2 as FQGNSA. V was clipped by 3 bases and J by 4 bases; unmatched bases: 2. This CDR3 has 13 residues.

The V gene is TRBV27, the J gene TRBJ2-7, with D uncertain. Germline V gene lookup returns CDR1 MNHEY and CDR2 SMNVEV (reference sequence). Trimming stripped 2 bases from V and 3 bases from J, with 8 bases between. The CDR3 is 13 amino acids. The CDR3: CASSLSALYEQYF. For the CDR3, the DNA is TGTGCCAGCAGTTTAAGCGCTCTCTACGAGCAGTACTTC.

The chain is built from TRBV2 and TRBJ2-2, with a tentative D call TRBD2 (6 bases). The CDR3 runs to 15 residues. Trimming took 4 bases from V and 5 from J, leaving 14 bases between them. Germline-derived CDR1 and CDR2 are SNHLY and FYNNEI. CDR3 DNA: TGTGCCAGCAGTGTCTCGGGAGTTAGAACCGGGGAGCTGTTTTTT. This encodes CASSVSGVRTGELFF.

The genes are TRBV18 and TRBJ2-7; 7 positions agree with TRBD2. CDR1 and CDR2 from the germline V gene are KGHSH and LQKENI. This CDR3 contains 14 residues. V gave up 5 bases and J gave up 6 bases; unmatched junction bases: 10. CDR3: CASSTASGMGEQYF. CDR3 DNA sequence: TGTGCCAGCTCAACCGCAAGCGGGATGGGCGAGCAGTACTTC.

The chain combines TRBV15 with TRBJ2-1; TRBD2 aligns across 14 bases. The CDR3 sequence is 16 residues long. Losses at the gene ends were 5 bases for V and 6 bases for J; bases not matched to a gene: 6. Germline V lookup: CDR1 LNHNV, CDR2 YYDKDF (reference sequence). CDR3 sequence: CATSGRTSGGSNEQFF. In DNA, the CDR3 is TGTGCCACCAGCGGAAGGACTAGCGGGGGGTCCAATGAGCAGTTCTTC.

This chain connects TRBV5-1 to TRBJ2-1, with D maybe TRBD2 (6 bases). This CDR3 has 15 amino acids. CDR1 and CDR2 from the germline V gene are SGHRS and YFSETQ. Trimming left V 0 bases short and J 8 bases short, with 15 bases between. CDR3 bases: TGCGCCAGCAGCTTGGGGGACTCAGGAGGCGATGAGCAGTTCTTC. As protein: CASSLGDSGGDEQFF.

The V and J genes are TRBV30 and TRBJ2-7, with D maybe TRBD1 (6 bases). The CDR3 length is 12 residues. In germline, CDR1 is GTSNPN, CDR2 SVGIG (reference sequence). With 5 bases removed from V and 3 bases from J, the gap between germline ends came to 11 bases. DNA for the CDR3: TGTGCCTGGCAAGGGACATACTACGAGCAGTACTTC. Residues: CAWQGTYYEQYF.

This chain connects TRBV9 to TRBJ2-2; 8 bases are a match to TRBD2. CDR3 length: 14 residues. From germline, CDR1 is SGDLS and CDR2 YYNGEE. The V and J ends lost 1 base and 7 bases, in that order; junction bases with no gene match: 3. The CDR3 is CASSVRREVGELFF. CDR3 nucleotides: TGTGCCAGCAGCGTAAGGCGGGAGGTCGGGGAGCTGTTTTTT.

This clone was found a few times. The CDR3 sequence: CASSPDSSGRGQYF. The CDR3 region has the DNA TGTGCCAGCAGCCCAGATAGTAGCGGGAGGGGGCAGTACTTC. The chain joins TRBV7-2 to TRBJ2-7; 11 bases are shared with TRBD2. CDR3 length equals 14 residues. Germline V gene sequence: CDR1 SGHTA, CDR2 FQGNSA. The ends lost 5 bases at V and 9 bases at J; junction bases unmatched: 9.

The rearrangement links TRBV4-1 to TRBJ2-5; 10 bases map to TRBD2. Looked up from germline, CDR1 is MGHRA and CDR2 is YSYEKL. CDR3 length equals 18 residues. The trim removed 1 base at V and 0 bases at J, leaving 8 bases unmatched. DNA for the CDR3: TGCGCCAGCAGCCAAGGAAGTCGGCTAGCGGGGGACCAAGAGACCCAGTACTTC. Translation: CASSQGSRLAGDQETQYF.

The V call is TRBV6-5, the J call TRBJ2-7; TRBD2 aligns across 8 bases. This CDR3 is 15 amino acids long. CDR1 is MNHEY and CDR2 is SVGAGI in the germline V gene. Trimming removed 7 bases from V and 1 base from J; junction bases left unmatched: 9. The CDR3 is CASTPGRGASYEQYF. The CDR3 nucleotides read TGTGCCAGCACCCCCGGGAGGGGGGCTTCCTACGAGCAGTACTTC.

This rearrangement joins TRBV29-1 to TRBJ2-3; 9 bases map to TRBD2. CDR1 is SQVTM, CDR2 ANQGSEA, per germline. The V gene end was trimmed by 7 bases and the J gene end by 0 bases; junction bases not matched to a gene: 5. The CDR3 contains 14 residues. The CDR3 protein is CSGGAGGSTDTQYF. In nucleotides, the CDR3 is TGCAGCGGGGGAGCGGGGGGAAGCACAGATACGCAGTATTTT.

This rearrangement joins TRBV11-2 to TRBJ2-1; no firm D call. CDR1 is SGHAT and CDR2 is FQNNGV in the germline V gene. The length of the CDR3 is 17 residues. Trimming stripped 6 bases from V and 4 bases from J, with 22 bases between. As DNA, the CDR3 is TGTGCCAGCAGGGAATTTAATCCTGCACCTCGATACAATGAGCAGTTCTTC. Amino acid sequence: CASREFNPAPRYNEQFF. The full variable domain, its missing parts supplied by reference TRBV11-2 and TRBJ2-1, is EAGVAQSPRYKIIEKRQSVAFWCNPISGHATLYWYQQILGQGPKLLIQFQNNGVVDDSQLPKDRFSAERLKGVDSTLKIQPAKLEDSAVYLCASREFNPAPRYNEQFFGPGTRLTVL.

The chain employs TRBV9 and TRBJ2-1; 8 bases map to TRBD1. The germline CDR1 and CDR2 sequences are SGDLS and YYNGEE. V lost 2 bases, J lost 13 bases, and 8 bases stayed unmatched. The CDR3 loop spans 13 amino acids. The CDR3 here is CASSVTQTGAQFF. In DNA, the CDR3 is TGTGCCAGCAGCGTCACACAGACAGGGGCCCAGTTCTTC. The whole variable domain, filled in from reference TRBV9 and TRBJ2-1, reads DSGVTQTPKHLITATGQRVTLRCSPRSGDLSVYWYQQSLDQGLQFLIQYYNGEERAKGNILERFSAQQFPDLHSELNLSSLELGDSALYFCASSVTQTGAQFFGPGTRLTVL.

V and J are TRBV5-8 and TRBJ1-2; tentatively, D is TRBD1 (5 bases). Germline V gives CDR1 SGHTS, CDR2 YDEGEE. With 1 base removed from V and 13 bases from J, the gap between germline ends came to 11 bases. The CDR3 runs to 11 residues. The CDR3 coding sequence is TGTGCCAGCAGCTTGCAAGAGGGGAGCACCTTC. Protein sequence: CASSLQEGSTF.